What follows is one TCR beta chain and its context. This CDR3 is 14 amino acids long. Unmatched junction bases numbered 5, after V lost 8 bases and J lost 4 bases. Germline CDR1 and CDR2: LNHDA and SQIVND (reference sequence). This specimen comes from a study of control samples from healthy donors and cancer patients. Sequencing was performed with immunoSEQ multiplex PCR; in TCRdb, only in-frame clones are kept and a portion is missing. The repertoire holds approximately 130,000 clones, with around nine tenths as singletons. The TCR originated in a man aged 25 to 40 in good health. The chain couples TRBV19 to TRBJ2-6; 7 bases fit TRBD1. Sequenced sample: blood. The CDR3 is CASDRAAGANVLTF. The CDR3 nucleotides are TGTGCCAGTGACAGGGCTGCGGGGGCCAACGTCCTGACTTTC.